The present T cell receptor beta chain was sequenced within a study of chemoradiotherapy in HPV16-positive cancers. Study as a whole: Candidate HPV-specific T-cell clones and common TCR motifs came from functional assays in a couple of HPV16-positive patients.

Points from the study as a whole: Only two HPV16-positive patients supplied the functional HPV-specificity definition.

Samples were taken several times over chemoradiotherapy. Assay used: immunoSEQ multiplex PCR; TCRdb lists only in-frame clones, some missing. The data contain 29,000 or so clones, 90% to 95% of them seen just once; the ten biggest clones take up approximately 22%. CDR3 length: 15 amino acids. Trimming stripped 1 base from V and 1 base from J, with 8 bases between. Germline V gene data show CDR1 as SGHAT and CDR2 as FQNNGV. With respect to this clone: As yet, its antigen is unknown.

The material was blood, obtained from a patient who underwent chemoradiotherapy. The V call is TRBV11-2, the J call TRBJ1-5, with a tentative D call TRBD1 (6 bases). The receptor's source is a human donor with HPV-associated anogenital cancer. Here the CDR3 reads CASSLAGGSNQPQHF. As DNA, the CDR3 is TGTGCCAGCAGCTTAGCTGGGGGCAGCAATCAGCCCCAGCATTTT.